Only a few counts were recorded for the clone carrying this TCR beta chain. As yet, its antigen is unknown. The germline V gene encodes CDR1 SGDLS and CDR2 YYNGEE. This CDR3 contains 13 residues. With 0 bases removed from V and 3 bases from J, the gap between germline ends came to 6 bases. This specimen comes from a study of stem cell transplantation in POMP-related autoinflammatory disease. Study results and caveats: Patients with PRAID showed a restricted number of unique TRB V-J gene pairings. PRAID patients trended toward lower TRB diversity and higher clonality in all analyzed T-cell subsets.

PRAID featured prominent immunodeficiency. Sequencing was performed with immunoSEQ multiplex PCR; in TCRdb, only in-frame clones are kept and a portion is missing. The data hold around 10,000 clones, with around 90% observed a single time. The sequenced sample was CD8+ T cells from PBMCs, obtained before stem cell transplantation. The V call is TRBV9, the J call TRBJ1-1; D is uncertain. The source is a human donor with POMP-related autoinflammation and immune dysregulation (PRAID). The CDR3 loop reads CASSVGGYTEAFF. The CDR3 DNA is TGTGCCAGCAGCGTAGGAGGGTACACTGAAGCTTTCTTT.